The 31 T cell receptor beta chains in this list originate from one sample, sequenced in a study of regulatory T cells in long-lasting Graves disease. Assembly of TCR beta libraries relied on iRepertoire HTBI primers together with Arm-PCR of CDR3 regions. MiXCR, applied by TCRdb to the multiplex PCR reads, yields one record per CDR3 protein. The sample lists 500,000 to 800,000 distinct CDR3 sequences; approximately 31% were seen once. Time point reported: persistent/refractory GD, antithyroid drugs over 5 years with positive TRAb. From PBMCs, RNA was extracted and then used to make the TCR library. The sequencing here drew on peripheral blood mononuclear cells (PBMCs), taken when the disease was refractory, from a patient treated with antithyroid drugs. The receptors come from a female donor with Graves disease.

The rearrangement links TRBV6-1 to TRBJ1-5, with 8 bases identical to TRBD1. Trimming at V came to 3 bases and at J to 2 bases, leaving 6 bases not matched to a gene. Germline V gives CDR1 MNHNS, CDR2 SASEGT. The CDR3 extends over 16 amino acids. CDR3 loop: CASSELPGQGNQPQHF. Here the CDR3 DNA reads TGTGCCAGCAGTGAGTTACCGGGACAGGGCAATCAGCCCCAGCATTTT.

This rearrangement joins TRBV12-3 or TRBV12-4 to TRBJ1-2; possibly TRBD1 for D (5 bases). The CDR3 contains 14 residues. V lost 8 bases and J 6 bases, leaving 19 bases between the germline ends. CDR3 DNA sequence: TGTGCCAGCGCTATTGGGTACGAAGGGGATGGCTACACCTTC. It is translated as CASAIGYEGDGYTF.

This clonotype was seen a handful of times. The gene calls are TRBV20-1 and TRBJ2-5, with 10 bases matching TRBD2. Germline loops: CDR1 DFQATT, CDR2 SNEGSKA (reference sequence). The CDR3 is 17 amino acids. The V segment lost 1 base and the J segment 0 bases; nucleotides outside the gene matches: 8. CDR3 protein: CSARAFASGGNQETQYF. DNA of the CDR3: TGCAGTGCTAGAGCCTTCGCTAGCGGGGGTAACCAAGAGACCCAGTACTTC.

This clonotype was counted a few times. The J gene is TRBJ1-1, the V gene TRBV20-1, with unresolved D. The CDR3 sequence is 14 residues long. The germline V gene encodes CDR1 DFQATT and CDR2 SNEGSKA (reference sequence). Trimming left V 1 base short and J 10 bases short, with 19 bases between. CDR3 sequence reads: CSARVEGSDPRAFF. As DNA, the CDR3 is TGCAGTGCTAGAGTAGAGGGCTCCGACCCGCGAGCTTTCTTT.

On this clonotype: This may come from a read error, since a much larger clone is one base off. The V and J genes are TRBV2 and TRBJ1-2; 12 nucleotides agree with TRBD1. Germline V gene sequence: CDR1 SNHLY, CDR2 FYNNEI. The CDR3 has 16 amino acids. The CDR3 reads CASTGTGGISNYGYIF. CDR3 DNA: TGTGCCAGCACCGGGACAGGGGGCATTAGTAACTATGGCTACATCTTC.

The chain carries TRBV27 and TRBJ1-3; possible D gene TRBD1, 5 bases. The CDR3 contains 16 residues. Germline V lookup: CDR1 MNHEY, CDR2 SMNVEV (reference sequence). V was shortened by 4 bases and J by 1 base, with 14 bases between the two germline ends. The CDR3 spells CASSSGPVLSGNTIYF. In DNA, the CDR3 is TGTGCCAGCAGTTCAGGGCCGGTTCTTTCTGGAAACACCATATATTTT.

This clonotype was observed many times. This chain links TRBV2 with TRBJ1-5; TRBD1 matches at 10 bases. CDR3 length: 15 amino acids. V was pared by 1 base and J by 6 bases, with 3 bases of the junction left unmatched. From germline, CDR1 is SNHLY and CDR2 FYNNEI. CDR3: CASSEGGQGSQPQHF. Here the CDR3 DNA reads TGTGCCAGCAGTGAAGGGGGACAGGGGTCTCAGCCCCAGCATTTT.

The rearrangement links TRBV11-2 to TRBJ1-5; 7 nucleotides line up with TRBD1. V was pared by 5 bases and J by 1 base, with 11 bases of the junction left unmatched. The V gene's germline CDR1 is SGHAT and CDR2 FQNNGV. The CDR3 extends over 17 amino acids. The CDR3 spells CASSLNPRGASNQPQHF. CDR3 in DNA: TGTGCCAGCAGCCTCAACCCCAGGGGGGCCAGCAATCAGCCCCAGCATTTT.

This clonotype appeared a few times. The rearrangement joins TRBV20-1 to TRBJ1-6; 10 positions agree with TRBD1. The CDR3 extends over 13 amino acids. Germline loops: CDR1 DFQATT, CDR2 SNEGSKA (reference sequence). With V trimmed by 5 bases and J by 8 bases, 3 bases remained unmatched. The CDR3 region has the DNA TGCAGTGCTGCCGGGACAGGGGATTCACCCCTCCACTTT. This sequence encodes CSAAGTGDSPLHF.

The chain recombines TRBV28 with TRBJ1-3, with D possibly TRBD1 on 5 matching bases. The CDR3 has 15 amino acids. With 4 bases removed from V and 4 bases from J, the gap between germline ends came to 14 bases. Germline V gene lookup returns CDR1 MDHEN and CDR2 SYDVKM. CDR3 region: CASSSSGNSGNTIYF. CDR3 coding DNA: TGTGCCAGCAGTTCCTCAGGGAACTCCGGAAACACCATATATTTT.

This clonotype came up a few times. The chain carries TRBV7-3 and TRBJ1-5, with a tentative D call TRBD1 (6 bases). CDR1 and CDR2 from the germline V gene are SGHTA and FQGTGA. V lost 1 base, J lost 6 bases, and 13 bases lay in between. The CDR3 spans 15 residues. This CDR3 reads CASSLIGGAGQPQHF. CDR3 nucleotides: TGTGCCAGCAGCTTAATTGGGGGCGCGGGTCAGCCCCAGCATTTT.

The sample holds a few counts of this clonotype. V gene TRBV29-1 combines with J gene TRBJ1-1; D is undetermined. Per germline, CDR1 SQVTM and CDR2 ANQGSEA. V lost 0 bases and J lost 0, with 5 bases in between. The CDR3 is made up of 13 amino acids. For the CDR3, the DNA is TGCAGCGTTGAAGATCCTATGAACACTGAAGCTTTCTTT. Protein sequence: CSVEDPMNTEAFF.

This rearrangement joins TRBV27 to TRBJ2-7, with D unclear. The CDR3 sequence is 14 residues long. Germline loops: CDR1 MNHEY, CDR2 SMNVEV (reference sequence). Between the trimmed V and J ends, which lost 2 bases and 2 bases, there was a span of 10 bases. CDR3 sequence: CASSLKDGPYEQYF. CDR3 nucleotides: TGTGCCAGCAGTTTAAAGGACGGTCCCTACGAGCAGTACTTC.

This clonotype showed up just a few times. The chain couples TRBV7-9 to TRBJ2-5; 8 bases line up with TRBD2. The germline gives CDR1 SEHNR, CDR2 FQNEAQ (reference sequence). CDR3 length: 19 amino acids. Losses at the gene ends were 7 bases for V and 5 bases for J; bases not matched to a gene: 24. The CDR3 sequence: CASTTNRGDSGNGYETQYF. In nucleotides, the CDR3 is TGTGCCAGCACCACCAACCGCGGTGATAGCGGGAACGGTTACGAGACCCAGTACTTC.

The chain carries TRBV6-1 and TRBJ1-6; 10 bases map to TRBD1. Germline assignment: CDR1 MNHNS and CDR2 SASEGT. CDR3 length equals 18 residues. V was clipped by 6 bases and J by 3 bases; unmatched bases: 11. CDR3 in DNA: TGTGCCAGCAGCCCGACAGGGGGCCGAACGAACTATAATTCACCCCTCCACTTT. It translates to CASSPTGGRTNYNSPLHF.

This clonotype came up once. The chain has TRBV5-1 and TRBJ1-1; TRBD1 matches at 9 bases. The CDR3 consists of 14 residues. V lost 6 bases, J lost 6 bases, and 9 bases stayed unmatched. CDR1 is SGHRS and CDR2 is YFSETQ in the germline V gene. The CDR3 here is CASTTDRGVAEAFF. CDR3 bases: TGCGCCAGCACCACGGACAGGGGAGTGGCTGAAGCTTTCTTT.

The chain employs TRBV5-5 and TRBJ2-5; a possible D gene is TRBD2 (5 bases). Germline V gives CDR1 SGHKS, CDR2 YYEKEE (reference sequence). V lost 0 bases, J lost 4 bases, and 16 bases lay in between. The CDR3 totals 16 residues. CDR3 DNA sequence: TGTGCCAGCAGCTTGGAGTTGATGGGGAGACGAGAGACCCAGTACTTC. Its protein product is CASSLELMGRRETQYF. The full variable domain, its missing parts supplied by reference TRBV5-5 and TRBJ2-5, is DAGVTQSPTHLIKTRGQQVTLRCSPISGHKSVSWYQQVLGQGPQFIFQYYEKEERGRGNFPDRFSARQFPNYSSELNVNALLLGDSALYLCASSLELMGRRETQYFGPGTRLLVL.

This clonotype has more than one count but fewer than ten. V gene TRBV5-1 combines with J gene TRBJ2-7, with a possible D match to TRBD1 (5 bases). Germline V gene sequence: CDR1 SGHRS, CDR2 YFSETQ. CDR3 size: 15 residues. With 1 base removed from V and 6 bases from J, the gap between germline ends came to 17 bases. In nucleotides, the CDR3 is TGCGCCAGCAGCTTGATAACAGGCTCCCTCGTCGAGCAGTACTTC. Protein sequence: CASSLITGSLVEQYF.

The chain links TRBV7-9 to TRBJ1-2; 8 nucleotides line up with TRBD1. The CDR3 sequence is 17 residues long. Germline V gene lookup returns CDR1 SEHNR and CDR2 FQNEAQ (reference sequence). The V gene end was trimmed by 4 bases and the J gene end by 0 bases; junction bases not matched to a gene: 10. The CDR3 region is CASSSTGTGNSNYGYTF. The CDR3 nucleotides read TGTGCCAGCAGCTCCACCGGGACAGGCAATTCTAACTATGGCTACACCTTC.

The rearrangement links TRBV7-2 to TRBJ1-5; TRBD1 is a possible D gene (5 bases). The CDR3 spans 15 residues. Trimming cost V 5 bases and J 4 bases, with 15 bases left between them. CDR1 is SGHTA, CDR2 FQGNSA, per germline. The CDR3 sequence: CASSVGRGNNQPQHF. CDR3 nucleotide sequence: TGTGCCAGCAGCGTAGGTCGGGGCAATAATCAGCCCCAGCATTTT.

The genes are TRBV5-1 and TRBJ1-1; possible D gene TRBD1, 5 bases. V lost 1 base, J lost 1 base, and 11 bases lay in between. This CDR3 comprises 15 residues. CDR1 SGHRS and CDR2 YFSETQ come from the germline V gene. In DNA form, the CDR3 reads TGCGCCAGCAGCTTGTATTCAGGGACGAACACTGAAGCTTTCTTT. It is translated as CASSLYSGTNTEAFF.

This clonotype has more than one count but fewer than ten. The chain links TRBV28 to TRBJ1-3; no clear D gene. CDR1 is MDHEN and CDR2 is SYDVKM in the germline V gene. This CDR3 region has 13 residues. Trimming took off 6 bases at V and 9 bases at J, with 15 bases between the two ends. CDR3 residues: CASSASLISTIYF. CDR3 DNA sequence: TGTGCCAGCAGCGCGTCGTTAATCTCCACCATATATTTT. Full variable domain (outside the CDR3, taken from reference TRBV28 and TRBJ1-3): DVKVTQSSRYLVKRTGEKVFLECVQDMDHENMFWYRQDPGLGLRLIYFSYDVKMKEKGDIPEGYSVSREKKERFSLILESASTNQTSMYLCASSASLISTIYFGEGSWLTVV.

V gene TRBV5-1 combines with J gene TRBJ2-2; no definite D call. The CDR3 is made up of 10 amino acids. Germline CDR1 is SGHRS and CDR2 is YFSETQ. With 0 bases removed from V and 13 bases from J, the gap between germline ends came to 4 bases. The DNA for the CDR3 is TGCGCCAGCAGCTTGGGACGGCTGTTTTTT. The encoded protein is CASSLGRLFF.

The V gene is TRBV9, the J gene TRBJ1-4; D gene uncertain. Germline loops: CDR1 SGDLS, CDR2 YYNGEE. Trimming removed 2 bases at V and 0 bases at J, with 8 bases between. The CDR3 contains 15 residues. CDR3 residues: CASSVGPATNEKLFF. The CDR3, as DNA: TGTGCCAGCAGCGTCGGCCCTGCAACTAATGAAAAACTGTTTTTT.

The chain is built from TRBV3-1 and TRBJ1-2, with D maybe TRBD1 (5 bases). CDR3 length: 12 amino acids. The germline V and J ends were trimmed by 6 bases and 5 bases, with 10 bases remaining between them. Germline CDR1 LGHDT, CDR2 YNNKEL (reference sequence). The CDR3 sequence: CASSNRSYGYTF. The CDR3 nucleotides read TGTGCCAGCAGTAACAGGTCGTATGGCTACACCTTC.

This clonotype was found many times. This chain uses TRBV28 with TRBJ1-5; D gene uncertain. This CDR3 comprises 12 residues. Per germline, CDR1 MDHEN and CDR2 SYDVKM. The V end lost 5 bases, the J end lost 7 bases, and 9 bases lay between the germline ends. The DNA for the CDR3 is TGTGCCAGCAGTGGGCTCGGGCAGCCCCAGCATTTT. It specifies CASSGLGQPQHF.

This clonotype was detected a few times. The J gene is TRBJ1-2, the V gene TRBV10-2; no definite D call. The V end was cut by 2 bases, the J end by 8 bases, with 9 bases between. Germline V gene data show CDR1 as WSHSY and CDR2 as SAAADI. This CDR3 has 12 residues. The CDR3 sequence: CASSEPLAGYTF. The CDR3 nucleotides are TGCGCCAGCAGTGAGCCCTTGGCCGGCTACACCTTC.

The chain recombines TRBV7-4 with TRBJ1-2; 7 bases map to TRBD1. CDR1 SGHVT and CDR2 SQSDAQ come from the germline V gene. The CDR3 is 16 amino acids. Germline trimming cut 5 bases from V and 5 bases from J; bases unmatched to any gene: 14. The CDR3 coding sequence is TGTGCCAGCAGCCAAGACAGGGCGAGAGAAGGGTATGGCTACACCTTC. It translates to CASSQDRAREGYGYTF.

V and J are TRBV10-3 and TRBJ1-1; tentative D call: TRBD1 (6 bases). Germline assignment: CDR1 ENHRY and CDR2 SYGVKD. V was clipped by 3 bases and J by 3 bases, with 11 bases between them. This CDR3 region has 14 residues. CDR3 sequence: CAISDWSGDTEAFF. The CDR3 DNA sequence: TGTGCCATCAGTGATTGGTCAGGGGACACTGAAGCTTTCTTT.

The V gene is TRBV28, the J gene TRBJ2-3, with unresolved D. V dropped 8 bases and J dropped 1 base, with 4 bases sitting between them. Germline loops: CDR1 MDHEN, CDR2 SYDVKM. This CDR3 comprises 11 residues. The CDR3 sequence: CASGGTDTQYF. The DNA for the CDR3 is TGTGCCAGCGGAGGCACAGATACGCAGTATTTT.

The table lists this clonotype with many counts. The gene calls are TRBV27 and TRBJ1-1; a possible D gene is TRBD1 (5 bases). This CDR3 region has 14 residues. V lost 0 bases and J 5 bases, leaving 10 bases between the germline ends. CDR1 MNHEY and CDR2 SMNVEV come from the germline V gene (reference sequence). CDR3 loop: CASSLSGGTTEAFF. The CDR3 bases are TGTGCCAGCAGTTTATCTGGAGGGACGACTGAAGCTTTCTTT.